The 24 T cell receptor beta chains presented below share a single source sample, sequenced in a study of T cell clonality in common variable immunodeficiency. Study-wide results and limits: In common variable immunodeficiency, TCR beta chains reportedly carried fewer deletions and N-nucleotide insertions.

For these TCRs, the target antigens are not known. Sequenced by immunoSEQ multiplex PCR; TCRdb stores in-frame clones only, minus some. The sample contains 15,000 to 25,000 clones, none of them singletons. Sequencing was carried out using peripheral blood mononuclear cells. The origin of the receptors is a human donor with common variable immunodeficiency.

About this clone: The read is 3 residues too short to cover the CDR3 end, so that end is filled in from the germline J gene. The rearrangement links TRBV6-2 or TRBV6-3 to TRBJ2-7; 9 bases fit TRBD1. J was trimmed by 4 bases and V by 6 bases; bases with no gene match: 4. Germline CDR1 and CDR2: MNHEY and SVGEGT. The CDR3 has 13 residues. CDR3 DNA (partial): TGTGCCAGCAGGGGGACAGGGAGATACGAG. As protein: CASRGTGRYE. The entire CDR3 reads CASRGTGRYEQYF.

Concerning this clone itself: The CDR3 end is not reached by the read, which stops 3 residues before it; the germline J gene fills it in. The genes are TRBV30 and TRBJ2-6; D ambiguous. This CDR3 has 14 amino acids. The ends were cut back, 4 bases at V and 0 bases at J, with 7 bases in the middle. Germline V gene sequence: CDR1 GTSNPN, CDR2 SVGIG (reference sequence). CDR3 bases read: TGTGCCTGGAAGGGTATCTCTGGGGCCAACGTC. Its translation is CAWKGISGANV. The entire CDR3 sequence reads CAWKGISGANVLTF.

There are a few counts of this clone. The read finishes 3 residues shy of the CDR3 end, and the germline J gene is used to complete it. The chain couples TRBV7-9 to TRBJ2-7; D possibly corresponds to TRBD2 (6 bases). The V gene's germline CDR1 is SEHNR and CDR2 FQNEAQ (reference sequence). Trimming stripped 6 bases from V and 3 bases from J, with 18 bases between. This CDR3 comprises 15 residues. The sequenced part of the CDR3 DNA is TGTGCCAGCAGAGGAACTTCGGGACTGCACTACGAG. It encodes CASRGTSGLHYE. The whole CDR3 sequence is CASRGTSGLHYEQYF.

This clone was picked up a small number of times. The junction shows a germline mismatch at one end, possibly a read error. The CDR3 is cut off 3 residues early in the read; its end comes from the germline J gene. The chain joins TRBV11-2 to TRBJ2-5; no definite D call. This CDR3 has 11 amino acids. Germline-derived CDR1 and CDR2 are SGHAT and FQNNGV. The CDR3 sequence is CASSSQATQYF. CDR3 bases read: TGTGCCAGCAGCTCCCAAGCGACC.

Worth noting for this clone: The read terminates 3 residues ahead of where the CDR3 ends, so the germline J gene completes it. This chain connects TRBV7-2 to TRBJ1-4; unclear D gene. The CDR3 spans 14 residues. The V end lost 2 bases, the J end lost 0 bases, and 4 bases lay between the germline ends. The germline gives CDR1 SGHTA, CDR2 FQGNSA. The sequenced part of the CDR3 DNA is TGTGCCAGCAGCTTATATCCAACTAATGAAAAA. Translation gives CASSLYPTNEK. In full, the CDR3 is CASSLYPTNEKLFF.

With respect to this clone: The read ends 3 residues shy of where the CDR3 ends; the end is completed using the germline J gene. This chain connects TRBV2 to TRBJ2-3; TRBD2 might be the D (5 bases). Germline CDR1 SNHLY, CDR2 FYNNEI. The CDR3 extends over 11 amino acids. Trimming removed 6 bases at V and 8 bases at J, with 9 bases between. The CDR3 here is CASRAASTQYF. CDR3 DNA, as far as it was read: TGTGCCAGCAGAGCGGCCTCTACG.

For this clone: Sequencing ends 3 residues short of the CDR3 end; the germline J gene provides the rest. The chain links TRBV7-6 to TRBJ2-2; 8 bases match TRBD1. Germline V CDR1 and CDR2: SGHVS, FNYEAQ. This CDR3 region has 15 residues. V shed 5 bases and J 7 bases; nucleotides not matched to a gene: 9. Partial CDR3 DNA: TGTGCCAGCAGCCTTTTCGGACAGGGCGTCGGGGAG. It specifies CASSLFGQGVGE. The entire CDR3 is CASSLFGQGVGELFF.

This clone is labeled medium-sized. Incomplete CDR3 DNA: TGCGCCAGCAGCCAACCGGGACAGAACTATGGC. It translates to CASSQPGQNYG. The whole CDR3 sequence is CASSQPGQNYGYTF. The gene calls are TRBV4-1 and TRBJ1-2, with 7 bases identical to TRBD1. The sequence runs out 3 residues before the end of the CDR3; the remainder is reconstructed from the germline J gene. The V and J ends lost 2 bases and 2 bases, in that order; junction bases with no gene match: 2. The CDR3 loop spans 14 amino acids. In germline, CDR1 is MGHRA, CDR2 YSYEKL.

This clone was picked up a small number of times. The observed sequence ends 3 residues before the CDR3 terminus, with the missing tail filled in from the germline J gene. The chain uses TRBV19 and TRBJ1-5; 9 positions match TRBD1. The trim removed 9 bases at V and 1 base at J, leaving 7 bases unmatched. The V gene's germline CDR1 is LNHDA and CDR2 SQIVND (reference sequence). The CDR3 extends over 15 amino acids. CDR3 sequence: CASSNRGPSNQPQHF. The DNA read from the CDR3 is TGTGCCAGCTCCAACAGGGGGCCAAGCAATCAGCCC.

In its sample, this clone was seen a few times. CDR3 bases read: TGTGCCAGCAGCTTGGGCAGTACCTCTGGAAACACC. It codes for CASSLGSTSGNT. The full-length CDR3 reads as CASSLGSTSGNTIYF. The chain combines TRBV7-9 with TRBJ1-3; no clear D gene. The read gets to within 3 residues of the CDR3 end, and the germline J gene fills in the rest. Trimming pared 3 bases from V and 0 bases from J, leaving 9 bases between. CDR1 is SEHNR and CDR2 is FQNEAQ in the germline V gene (reference sequence). CDR3 length: 15 residues.

This clone was detected only a few times. The CDR3 here is CASSLGDRVYNEQFF. The DNA read from the CDR3 is TGTGCCAGCAGCTTAGGGGACAGGGTTTACAATGAG. The chain has TRBV7-9 and TRBJ2-1; TRBD1 matches 9 bases. The CDR3 end falls 3 residues outside the read, so it is completed with the germline J gene. Per the germline V gene, CDR1 is SEHNR and CDR2 is FQNEAQ (reference sequence). The length of the CDR3 is 15 residues. Losses at the gene ends were 1 base for V and 4 bases for J; bases not matched to a gene: 2.

About this clone: Read sequence stops 3 residues before the CDR3 end, and the germline J gene provides the missing end. The chain recombines TRBV18 with TRBJ2-1, with D hard to call. V lost 6 bases and J lost 9, with 12 bases in between. The CDR3 consists of 12 residues. Germline V lookup: CDR1 KGHSH, CDR2 LQKENI. This chain's CDR3 is CASSPQITEQFF. The DNA read from the CDR3 is TGTGCCAGCTCCCCGCAGATAACTGAG.

This clone was seen a handful of times. With the read ending 3 residues before the CDR3 end, the germline J gene is used to fill in that end. The J gene is TRBJ2-3, the V gene TRBV7-2; possibly TRBD2 for D (5 bases). Germline V gene lookup returns CDR1 SGHTA and CDR2 FQGNSA. The CDR3 is 15 residues long. V was clipped by 0 bases and J by 1 base, with 8 bases between them. The sequenced part of the CDR3 DNA is TGTGCCAGCAGCTTAGCGTTGCGGGGCACAGATACG. Translation: CASSLALRGTDT. The whole CDR3 protein reads CASSLALRGTDTQYF.

Here the CDR3 reads CASASTGGAKSEQFF. CDR3 DNA (partial): TGTGCCAGCGCATCAACAGGGGGCGCGAAGAGTGAG. The chain uses TRBV7-9 and TRBJ2-1, with 9 bases identical to TRBD1. The CDR3 end is not reached by the read, which stops 3 residues before it; the germline J gene fills it in. CDR1 and CDR2 (germline): SEHNR, FQNEAQ (reference sequence). The CDR3 contains 15 residues. The V and J ends lost 8 bases and 9 bases, in that order; junction bases with no gene match: 14.

This clone was detected a few times. The read terminates 3 residues ahead of where the CDR3 ends, so the germline J gene completes it. This chain links TRBV18 with TRBJ2-5, with 8 bases matching TRBD2. The CDR3 has 15 residues. The germline V gene encodes CDR1 KGHSH and CDR2 LQKENI. V lost 1 base and J lost 5; bases outside the gene matches: 6. The CDR3 sequence is CASSPRSSGGETQYF. Partial CDR3 DNA: TGTGCCAGCTCACCACGGTCCAGCGGGGGTGAGACC.

This clone was recorded a few times. Coverage ceases 3 residues before the CDR3 finishes, and the germline J gene fills in the end. V and J are TRBV7-9 and TRBJ2-1; the match to TRBD2 covers 9 bases. The CDR3 is 14 amino acids. The V gene end was trimmed by 10 bases and the J gene end by 3 bases; junction bases not matched to a gene: 7. Looked up from germline, CDR1 is SEHNR and CDR2 is FQNEAQ (reference sequence). CDR3 amino acids: CATYSGSNYNEQFF. CDR3 DNA (partial): TGTGCCACCTATAGCGGGAGTAACTACAATGAG.

Of note for this clone: The read falls 3 residues short of the CDR3 end, and the missing part is taken from the germline J gene. The gene calls are TRBV30 and TRBJ1-1, with D possibly being TRBD1 (6 bases). This CDR3 spans 15 amino acids. V was trimmed by 7 bases and J by 1 base, leaving 19 bases between them. The germline V gene encodes CDR1 GTSNPN and CDR2 SVGIG (reference sequence). The sequenced CDR3 bases are TGTGCCTTTAGAAGGGGGTCGGTGGGGAACACTGAA. This codes for CAFRRGSVGNTE. The entire CDR3 reads CAFRRGSVGNTEAFF.

A few counts support this clone. The observed sequence ends 3 residues before the CDR3 terminus, with the missing tail filled in from the germline J gene. The rearrangement joins TRBV18 to TRBJ2-2; 9 bases are shared with TRBD1. The CDR3 totals 16 residues. CDR1 and CDR2 from the germline V gene are KGHSH and LQKENI. The V segment lost 3 bases and the J segment 0 bases; nucleotides outside the gene matches: 2. Incomplete CDR3 DNA: TGTGCCAGCTCACCCGGACAGGGGACGAACACCGGGGAG. Translated: CASSPGQGTNTGE. The full-length CDR3 reads as CASSPGQGTNTGELFF.

There are a few counts of this clone. The read ends 3 residues early relative to the CDR3; the germline J gene fills the gap. The chain employs TRBV7-3 and TRBJ2-1; D gene ambiguous. This CDR3 is 13 amino acids long. Germline V gene lookup returns CDR1 SGHTA and CDR2 FQGTGA. The V end lost 0 bases, the J end lost 7 bases, and 7 bases lay between the germline ends. The covered CDR3 bases are TGTGCCAGCAGCTTAACGTCAACAAATGAG. It translates to CASSLTSTNE. The whole CDR3 protein is CASSLTSTNEQFF.

A note on this clone: Read coverage stops 3 residues before the CDR3 terminus; the germline J gene supplies the remainder. The chain recombines TRBV19 with TRBJ2-2, with 13 bases matching TRBD2. Germline-derived CDR1 and CDR2 are LNHDA and SQIVND (reference sequence). The CDR3 totals 16 residues. The V gene end was trimmed by 3 bases and the J gene end by 5 bases; junction bases not matched to a gene: 3. The covered CDR3 bases are TGTGCCAGTAGTATCCTACTAGCGGGGGGGACCGGGGAG. Amino acids: CASSILLAGGTGE. The complete CDR3 protein is CASSILLAGGTGELFF.

About this clone itself: The read ends 3 residues before the CDR3 terminus; that terminus is restored from the germline J gene. The chain uses TRBV19 and TRBJ2-2; 8 positions match TRBD1. This CDR3 region has 15 residues. The germline V gene has CDR1 LNHDA and CDR2 SQIVND (reference sequence). The V and J ends lost 2 bases and 5 bases, in that order; junction bases with no gene match: 4. CDR3 DNA, as far as it was read: TGTGCCAGTAGTATACAGGGGGCGCAGACCGGGGAG. Amino acids: CASSIQGAQTGE. In full, the CDR3 reads CASSIQGAQTGELFF.

The CDR3 DNA, read in part, is TGTGCCAGCTCACCAATAACAGGGATCACAGATACG. Amino acid sequence: CASSPITGITDT. The complete CDR3 reads CASSPITGITDTQYF. V and J are TRBV18 and TRBJ2-3; the D gene is possibly TRBD1 (6 bases). The observed sequence ends 3 residues before the CDR3 terminus, with the missing tail filled in from the germline J gene. The CDR3 runs to 15 residues. Germline lookup yields CDR1 KGHSH and CDR2 LQKENI. The ends were cut back, 2 bases at V and 2 bases at J, with 11 bases in the middle.

This clone was found a few times. The DNA ends 3 residues before the CDR3 does, and the rest of the CDR3 is filled in from the germline J gene. The J gene is TRBJ2-7, the V gene TRBV18; 7 positions agree with TRBD1. The germline V gene has CDR1 KGHSH and CDR2 LQKENI. The ends lost 3 bases at V and 6 bases at J; junction bases unmatched: 26. The CDR3 totals 20 residues. The covered CDR3 bases are TGTGCCAGCTCACCCTCCTCGAGGGGGCGCGTCCCCGTATCCCCTCTCGAG. It codes for CASSPSSRGRVPVSPLE. The full CDR3 protein is CASSPSSRGRVPVSPLEQYF.

This clone showed up just a few times. Read sequence stops 3 residues before the CDR3 end, and the germline J gene provides the missing end. The chain is built from TRBV7-9 and TRBJ2-5; 7 bases match TRBD2. The V and J ends lost 2 bases and 5 bases, in that order; junction bases with no gene match: 2. The CDR3 runs to 13 residues. Germline loops: CDR1 SEHNR, CDR2 FQNEAQ (reference sequence). The CDR3 is CASSLLGGETQYF. CDR3 bases read: TGTGCCAGCAGCTTATTGGGGGGGGAGACC. The full variable domain, with the rest looked up from reference TRBV7-9 and TRBJ2-5, is DTGVSQNPRHKITKRGQNVTFRCDPISEHNRLYWYRQTLGQGPEFLTYFQNEAQLEKSRLLSDRFSAERPKGSFSTLEIQRTEQGDSAMYLCASSLLGGETQYFGPGTRLLVL.